The 32 T cell receptor beta chains listed next were all sequenced from one sample in a study of PD-1 blockade in classical Hodgkin lymphoma (dated by TCRdb to 2018 to 2020). Interpreted using the paper, the time point label stands for: cycle 4 day 1 (C4D1), after more than 5 weeks of nivolumab. All trial patients had relapsed after autologous stem cell transplantation, with cohorts A, B and C differing in prior brentuximab vedotin exposure. Library prep was done by the immunoSEQ multiplex PCR assay. The source is immuneACCESS, and TCRdb retained only in-frame sequences with V and J called. Part of the clones is not carried over; for the studies checked, unresolved V genes explain less than half of this, and the remainder is unexplained. The table for this sample lists 31,000 or so clones; 72% of them were counted only once. The top ten hold approximately 4% of the sample. Sequences were derived from peripheral blood mononuclear cells (PBMCs), sampled before the fourth cycle of nivolumab. These receptors all come from a human donor with classical Hodgkin lymphoma.

This rearrangement joins TRBV19 to TRBJ2-1; D may match TRBD1 or TRBD2 (5 bases each). V was clipped by 2 bases and J by 6 bases, with 14 bases between them. The CDR3 length is 15 residues. Germline V gene data show CDR1 as LNHDA and CDR2 as SQIVND (reference sequence). This CDR3 is CASSISGRSRNEQFF. For the CDR3, the DNA is TGTGCCAGTAGTATATCGGGACGGTCCCGCAATGAGCAGTTCTTC. Using reference TRBV19 and TRBJ2-1 for the parts outside the CDR3, the full variable domain is DGGITQSPKYLFRKEGQNVTLSCEQNLNHDAMYWYRQDPGQGLRLIYYSQIVNDFQKGDIAEGYSVSREKKESFPLTVTSAQKNPTAFYLCASSISGRSRNEQFFGPGTRLTVL.

The chain employs TRBV4-2 and TRBJ2-2, with TRBD2 matching over 8 bases. CDR3 length: 17 residues. Per germline, CDR1 LGHNA and CDR2 YNFKEQ. V was clipped by 4 bases and J by 2 bases; unmatched bases: 9. The CDR3 sequence: CASSRVGGGLNTGELFF. CDR3 coding DNA: TGTGCCAGCAGCCGAGTCGGGGGGGGCCTTAACACCGGGGAGCTGTTTTTT.

The count of this clone is one. The gene calls are TRBV6-5 and TRBJ2-5; TRBD2 agrees at 9 bases. The CDR3 contains 14 residues. V dropped 4 bases and J dropped 5; count of bases not matched to a gene: 5. From germline, CDR1 is MNHEY and CDR2 SVGAGI. The CDR3 region has the DNA TGTGCCAGCAGTTGGGCGGGAGGGATGGAGACCCAGTACTTC. As protein: CASSWAGGMETQYF.

This chain links TRBV27 with TRBJ2-7, with D perhaps TRBD1 (6 bases). Germline V gene sequence: CDR1 MNHEY, CDR2 SMNVEV (reference sequence). The CDR3 spans 12 residues. V dropped 6 bases and J dropped 7 bases, with 13 bases sitting between them. The CDR3 region has the DNA TGTGCCAGCAGCCACAGCAGGGGAGAGCAGTACTTC. It specifies CASSHSRGEQYF.

This chain's CDR3 is CASSYSMDHQDTQYF. CDR3 bases: TGTGCCAGCAGTTACTCGATGGACCATCAAGATACGCAGTATTTT. J is TRBJ2-3 and V is TRBV6-5; no firm D call. V was pared by 0 bases and J by 5 bases, with 12 bases between. Looked up from germline, CDR1 is MNHEY and CDR2 is SVGAGI. The CDR3 covers 15 residues.

The rearrangement joins TRBV11-3 to TRBJ2-5; D is unclear. Germline lookup yields CDR1 SGHNT and CDR2 YENEEA. The CDR3 has 14 residues. Trimming pared 1 base from V and 3 bases from J, leaving 9 bases between. The CDR3 nucleotides read TGTGCCAGCAGCTTAGTTGGCTACGAAGAGACCCAGTACTTC. Translating it yields CASSLVGYEETQYF.

J is TRBJ2-7 and V is TRBV4-2; 7 nucleotides agree with TRBD2. This CDR3 region has 15 residues. V was pared by 0 bases and J by 0 bases, with 2 bases of the junction left unmatched. The germline gives CDR1 LGHNA, CDR2 YNFKEQ. In DNA form, the CDR3 reads TGTGCCAGCAGCCAAGATGCTAGCGGCTCCTACGAGCAGTACTTC. Its translation: CASSQDASGSYEQYF.

The V call is TRBV7-9, the J call TRBJ2-1; no reliable D call. The CDR3 totals 12 residues. CDR1 SEHNR and CDR2 FQNEAQ come from the germline V gene (reference sequence). The V gene lost 1 base and the J gene lost 5 bases, with 3 bases spanning the gap. This CDR3 is CASSLDNNEQFF. CDR3 sequence (DNA): TGTGCCAGCAGCTTAGACAACAATGAGCAGTTCTTC.

The J gene is TRBJ2-3, the V gene TRBV4-2; D unclear. V was trimmed by 0 bases and J by 6 bases, leaving 10 bases between them. Germline-derived CDR1 and CDR2 are LGHNA and YNFKEQ. This CDR3 spans 14 amino acids. CDR3 in DNA: TGTGCCAGCAGCCAAGAGGCTGAATGGGATACGCAGTATTTT. Residues: CASSQEAEWDTQYF.

The chain couples TRBV30 to TRBJ2-3; unclear D gene. The CDR3 runs to 13 residues. Trimming removed 2 bases from V and 4 bases from J, with 10 bases in between. In germline, CDR1 is GTSNPN, CDR2 SVGIG (reference sequence). Here the CDR3 reads CAWSSFGADTQYF. CDR3 bases: TGTGCCTGGAGTTCTTTTGGGGCAGATACGCAGTATTTT.

The table lists this clone with a count of one. The chain combines TRBV29-1 with TRBJ2-1; no clear D gene. Germline lookup yields CDR1 SQVTM and CDR2 ANQGSEA. This CDR3 is 15 amino acids long. Trimming removed 3 bases at V and 0 bases at J, with 12 bases between. The CDR3 loop reads CSVDIHPSSYNEQFF. The CDR3 region has the DNA TGCAGCGTTGACATTCACCCGTCCTCCTACAATGAGCAGTTCTTC.

The rearrangement links TRBV6-1 to TRBJ1-2; 9 positions agree with TRBD1. Trimming at V came to 0 bases and at J to 8 bases, leaving 4 bases not matched to a gene. Germline CDR1 and CDR2: MNHNS and SASEGT. This CDR3 has 14 residues. This CDR3 is CASSEAGTGSGYTF. The DNA of the CDR3 is TGTGCCAGCAGTGAAGCTGGGACAGGGAGCGGCTACACCTTC.

The chain combines TRBV6-1 with TRBJ1-6; 7 bases are a match to TRBD1. The trim removed 5 bases at V and 10 bases at J, leaving 11 bases unmatched. Germline CDR1 is MNHNS and CDR2 is SASEGT. The CDR3 has 15 residues. The CDR3 DNA reads as TGTGCCAGCAGTCCTCAGGGGGTTGGGAGCTCACCCCTCCACTTT. Residues: CASSPQGVGSSPLHF.

The V gene is TRBV18, the J gene TRBJ1-1; the match to TRBD1 covers 8 bases. Trimming took 3 bases from V and 4 from J; bases not matched to a gene: 13. Germline V gene sequence: CDR1 KGHSH, CDR2 LQKENI. The CDR3 has 17 residues. CDR3 amino acids: CASSPVRTGLVGTEAFF. CDR3 nucleotide sequence: TGTGCCAGCTCACCGGTAAGGACAGGGCTTGTGGGCACTGAAGCTTTCTTT. Full variable domain (rest looked up from reference TRBV18 and TRBJ1-1): NAGVMQNPRHLVRRRGQEARLRCSPMKGHSHVYWYRQLPEEGLKFMVYLQKENIIDESGMPKERFSAEFPKEGPSILRIQQVVRGDSAAYFCASSPVRTGLVGTEAFFGQGTRLTVV.

This clone has a handful of counts. This chain joins TRBV5-1 and TRBJ1-1; D is undetermined. Between the trimmed V and J ends, which lost 0 bases and 5 bases, there was a span of 8 bases. CDR1 and CDR2 (germline): SGHRS, YFSETQ. There are 13 residues in the CDR3. This CDR3 is CASSLDTVTEAFF. CDR3 nucleotide sequence: TGCGCCAGCAGCTTGGATACAGTTACTGAAGCTTTCTTT.

The chain carries TRBV19 and TRBJ2-7; 13 bases are shared with TRBD2. V gave up 7 bases and J gave up 2 bases; unmatched junction bases: 5. CDR3 length equals 15 residues. The germline V gene has CDR1 LNHDA and CDR2 SQIVND (reference sequence). The CDR3 loop is CASKATSGGAYEQYF. For the CDR3, the DNA is TGTGCCAGTAAAGCTACTAGCGGGGGGGCCTACGAGCAGTACTTC.

The rearrangement joins TRBV7-9 to TRBJ2-7; no firm D call. Trimming pared 5 bases from V and 3 bases from J, leaving 17 bases between. The germline V gene encodes CDR1 SEHNR and CDR2 FQNEAQ (reference sequence). This CDR3 contains 15 residues. The DNA of the CDR3 is TGTGCCAGCAGCCCTACACTAACTTCCTTCTACGAGCAGTACTTC. Translated: CASSPTLTSFYEQYF.

This clone was seen more than once but under ten times. The genes are TRBV30 and TRBJ2-1, with D possibly TRBD1 on 6 matching bases. CDR1 and CDR2 (germline): GTSNPN, SVGIG (reference sequence). Trimming pared 4 bases from V and 8 bases from J, leaving 15 bases between. CDR3 length: 13 amino acids. The CDR3: CAWTGGQNHEQFF. CDR3 in DNA: TGTGCCTGGACCGGAGGACAGAACCATGAGCAGTTCTTC.

The gene calls are TRBV19 and TRBJ2-2; TRBD1 might be the D (6 bases). The germline CDR1 and CDR2 sequences are LNHDA and SQIVND (reference sequence). The CDR3 contains 15 residues. V lost 7 bases and J 6 bases, leaving 18 bases between the germline ends. The CDR3 loop reads CASKNQGPDSGELFF. DNA of the CDR3: TGTGCCAGTAAGAATCAGGGGCCGGATTCCGGGGAGCTGTTTTTT. Supplemented by reference TRBV19 and TRBJ2-2, the full variable domain reads DGGITQSPKYLFRKEGQNVTLSCEQNLNHDAMYWYRQDPGQGLRLIYYSQIVNDFQKGDIAEGYSVSREKKESFPLTVTSAQKNPTAFYLCASKNQGPDSGELFFGEGSRLTVL.

The V gene is TRBV9, the J gene TRBJ1-2; TRBD1 agrees at 11 bases. The CDR3 covers 16 residues. Germline lookup yields CDR1 SGDLS and CDR2 YYNGEE. After removal of 3 bases from V and 5 bases from J, the junction contained 9 bases not matched to a gene. CDR3 region: CASSGPWTGGGYGYTF. DNA of the CDR3: TGTGCCAGCAGCGGACCCTGGACAGGGGGCGGATATGGCTACACCTTC.

This clone has a single count. This rearrangement joins TRBV18 to TRBJ2-2; D possibly uses TRBD1 or TRBD2 (5 bases each). Germline CDR1 KGHSH, CDR2 LQKENI. V gave up 6 bases and J gave up 2 bases, with 13 bases separating them. The CDR3 sequence is 15 residues long. The CDR3 DNA sequence: TGTGCCAGCTCCACCGGGACCAAAAACACCGGGGAGCTGTTTTTT. Its protein is CASSTGTKNTGELFF.

This clone came up once. This chain uses TRBV19 with TRBJ2-7; the D gene is possibly TRBD1 (5 bases). The CDR3 is 12 amino acids. V was pared by 3 bases and J by 7 bases, with 10 bases between. CDR1 LNHDA and CDR2 SQIVND come from the germline V gene (reference sequence). The CDR3 coding sequence is TGTGCCAGTAGTATCCTCCAGGGAGAGCAGTACTTC. Amino acids: CASSILQGEQYF.

The J gene is TRBJ2-7, the V gene TRBV29-1; D gene uncertain. V dropped 7 bases and J dropped 1 base, with 8 bases sitting between them. In germline, CDR1 is SQVTM, CDR2 ANQGSEA. CDR3 length: 11 amino acids. The CDR3 region is CSAWGSYEQYF. The CDR3 DNA sequence: TGCAGCGCATGGGGATCCTACGAGCAGTACTTC.

The chain couples TRBV28 to TRBJ2-6, with D maybe TRBD1 (5 bases). V lost 7 bases, J lost 2 bases, and 6 bases lay in between. Germline V lookup: CDR1 MDHEN, CDR2 SYDVKM. There are 13 residues in the CDR3. The CDR3 loop reads CASKGPGANVLTF. CDR3 bases: TGTGCCAGCAAGGGGCCTGGGGCCAACGTCCTGACTTTC.

The V gene is TRBV7-2, the J gene TRBJ2-3, with 10 bases that match TRBD1. Germline values: CDR1 SGHTA, CDR2 FQGNSA. The CDR3 runs to 16 residues. The junction had 3 bases not matched to a gene; V was cut back by 3 bases and J by 0 bases. CDR3 amino acids: CASSFGDRGSTDTQYF. The CDR3 nucleotides are TGTGCCAGCAGCTTCGGGGACAGGGGAAGCACAGATACGCAGTATTTT. Supplemented by reference TRBV7-2 and TRBJ2-3, the full variable domain reads GAGVSQSPSNKVTEKGKDVELRCDPISGHTALYWYRQSLGQGLEFLIYFQGNSAPDKSGLPSDRFSAERTGGSVSTLTIQRTQQEDSAVYLCASSFGDRGSTDTQYFGPGTRLTVL.

This sequence joins TRBV6-1 and TRBJ2-7, with 8 bases that match TRBD1. With V trimmed by 8 bases and J by 2 bases, 8 bases remained unmatched. The CDR3 consists of 14 residues. In germline, CDR1 is MNHNS, CDR2 SASEGT. The CDR3 DNA is TGTGCCAGCCGCCCGGGACAGGACACCTACGAGCAGTACTTC. It codes for CASRPGQDTYEQYF.

This clone was seen only once. V gene TRBV4-3 combines with J gene TRBJ2-7; D call uncertain. Germline V lookup: CDR1 LGHNA, CDR2 YSLEER. V lost 0 bases to trimming and J lost 3 bases, with 9 bases between them. This CDR3 region has 14 residues. CDR3: CASSQEGFGYEQYF. The DNA for the CDR3 is TGCGCCAGCAGCCAAGAGGGGTTCGGCTACGAGCAGTACTTC.

This clone is medium-sized within its sample. V usage is TRBV7-9 and J usage is TRBJ2-5; 10 positions match TRBD1. J gave up 5 bases and V 5 bases, and 8 bases lay outside the gene matches. Germline assignment: CDR1 SEHNR and CDR2 FQNEAQ (reference sequence). The CDR3 is 15 amino acids. CDR3 in amino acids: CASSPRDRGEETQYF. CDR3 nucleotides: TGTGCCAGCAGCCCCCGGGACAGGGGCGAGGAGACCCAGTACTTC.

The J gene is TRBJ2-7, the V gene TRBV28; tentatively, D is TRBD2 (5 bases). Germline lookup yields CDR1 MDHEN and CDR2 SYDVKM. V was cut by 5 bases and J by 0 bases, with 11 bases left in between. This CDR3 region has 14 residues. CDR3 loop: CASSPSGSSYEQYF. Written as DNA, the CDR3 is TGTGCCAGCAGTCCCAGCGGTAGCTCCTACGAGCAGTACTTC.

V gene TRBV25-1 combines with J gene TRBJ1-6; D unclear. This CDR3 comprises 16 residues. Per germline, CDR1 MGHDK and CDR2 SYGVNS. Trimming removed 3 bases at V and 7 bases at J, with 16 bases between. The CDR3 nucleotides read TGTGCCAGCAGTGACCCGCTTGGCCAAGACAATTCACCCCTCCACTTT. It codes for CASSDPLGQDNSPLHF.

This chain links TRBV16 with TRBJ1-4; D not resolved. Germline V lookup: CDR1 KGHSY, CDR2 FQNENV. Trimming took off 4 bases at V and 6 bases at J, with 15 bases between the two ends. The CDR3 consists of 15 residues. CDR3 sequence (DNA): TGTGCCAGCAGCCGCGTTCGGGGTAAGGATGAAAAACTGTTTTTT. Its protein product is CASSRVRGKDEKLFF.

The J gene is TRBJ1-2, the V gene TRBV28, with 8 nucleotides matching TRBD1. The J segment lost 4 bases and the V segment lost 2 bases, leaving 9 bases of the junction unmatched. The germline CDR1 and CDR2 sequences are MDHEN and SYDVKM. This CDR3 is 16 amino acids long. The CDR3 DNA reads as TGTGCCAGCAGTTTACTCGGGCAGGGGGCCTTCTATGGCTACACCTTC. Translation gives CASSLLGQGAFYGYTF.